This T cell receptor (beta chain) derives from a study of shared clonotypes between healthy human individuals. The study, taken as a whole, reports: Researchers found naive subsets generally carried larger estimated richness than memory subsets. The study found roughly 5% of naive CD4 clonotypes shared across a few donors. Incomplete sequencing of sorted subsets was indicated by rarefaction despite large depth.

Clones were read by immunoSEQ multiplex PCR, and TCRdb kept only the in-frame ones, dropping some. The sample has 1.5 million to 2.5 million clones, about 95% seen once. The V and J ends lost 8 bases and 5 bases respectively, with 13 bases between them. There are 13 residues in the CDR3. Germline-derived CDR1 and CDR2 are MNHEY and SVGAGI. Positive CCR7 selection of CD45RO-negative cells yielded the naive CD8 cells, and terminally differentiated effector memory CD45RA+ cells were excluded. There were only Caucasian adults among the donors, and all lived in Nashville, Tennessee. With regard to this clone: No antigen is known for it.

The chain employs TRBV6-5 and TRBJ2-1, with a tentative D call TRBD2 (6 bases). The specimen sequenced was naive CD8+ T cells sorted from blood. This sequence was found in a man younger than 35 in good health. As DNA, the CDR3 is TGTGCCAGCGGAGGGACTGCAGACAATGAGCAGTTCTTC. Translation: CASGGTADNEQFF.